One TCR beta chain is described in this entry. Antigen unknown. V was shortened by 2 bases and J by 0 bases, with 6 bases between the two germline ends. Germline CDR1 and CDR2: SGHVS and FQNEAQ. The CDR3 sequence is 14 residues long. The data were taken from a study of T cells in Graves' hyperthyroidism and ophthalmopathy. Regarding the study as a whole: Most thyroid clonotypes with frequency above 0.001 were detected in blood.

TCR beta CDR3 region amplification was performed from RNA transcripts. The TCR CDR3 first-round RT-PCR relied on the HTBI primer set. TCRdb recomputed calls from the multiplex PCR reads with MiXCR, one row per CDR3 protein. The data hold some 720,000 distinct CDR3 sequences, with about a sixth observed a single time. What was sequenced was blood. The J gene is TRBJ2-3, the V gene TRBV7-8; D is unclear. The TCR comes from a young man with Graves' hyperthyroidism. The CDR3 DNA sequence: TGTGCCAGCAGCTTATTACGGAGCACAGATACGCAGTATTTT. Its protein is CASSLLRSTDTQYF.